The subject of this entry is one TCR beta chain. Its antigen is still unknown. These data are taken from a study of cytomegalovirus exposure and HLA in healthy donors. Sequencing was performed with immunoSEQ multiplex PCR; in TCRdb, only in-frame clones are kept and a portion is missing. The sample lists fewer than 200,000 clones, around nine tenths seen once, with approximately 1.5% in the top ten. Trimming pared 1 base from V and 4 bases from J, leaving 10 bases between. There are 14 residues in the CDR3. The germline CDR1 and CDR2 sequences are SGHAT and FQNNGV. Study observations and caveats: The authors listed approximately 160 TCR beta chains as cytomegalovirus-associated. Reports indicated that the classifier achieved high specificity and sensitivity in diagnosing cytomegalovirus status.

The chain has TRBV11-2 and TRBJ1-2; maybe TRBD1 (6 bases). The clonotype comes from a woman aged 25-40 years in good health and CMV-seronegative. The sample consisted of PBMCs. CDR3 residues: CASSLGQDAYGYTF. The CDR3 DNA reads TGTGCCAGCAGCTTAGGACAGGATGCCTATGGCTACACCTTC.